A single sample is the source of the 10 T cell receptor beta chains below, sequenced in a study of cytomegalovirus exposure and HLA in healthy donors. TCRdb's copy holds only in-frame clones and misses some; the assay was immunoSEQ multiplex PCR. Among 100,000 to 150,000 clones, roughly 89% were seen once, and the ten largest hold under 2%. Sequencing was carried out using PBMCs. Every receptor here comes from a young woman in good health and CMV-seronegative.

The gene calls are TRBV7-9 and TRBJ2-1; 8 nucleotides agree with TRBD2. The CDR3 is made up of 16 amino acids. The V and J ends lost 4 bases and 2 bases, in that order; junction bases with no gene match: 7. CDR1 is SEHNR, CDR2 FQNEAQ, per germline (reference sequence). The CDR3, as DNA: TGTGCCAGCAGCTCCTTAATGGGACTAGCCTACAATGAGCAGTTCTTC. Translating gives CASSSLMGLAYNEQFF. Drawing the rest from reference TRBV7-9 and TRBJ2-1, the complete variable domain is DTGVSQNPRHKITKRGQNVTFRCDPISEHNRLYWYRQTLGQGPEFLTYFQNEAQLEKSRLLSDRFSAERPKGSFSTLEIQRTEQGDSAMYLCASSSLMGLAYNEQFFGPGTRLTVL.

The J gene is TRBJ2-1, the V gene TRBV11-1, with 8 bases identical to TRBD2. The V gene's germline CDR1 is SGHAT and CDR2 FQDESV (reference sequence). The V and J ends lost 2 bases and 6 bases, in that order; junction bases with no gene match: 15. The length of the CDR3 is 18 residues. The CDR3 DNA is TGTGCCAGCAGCTTATGGGTCGGGAGGGCATCCCTGGGCAATGAGCAGTTCTTC. It translates to CASSLWVGRASLGNEQFF.

The chain combines TRBV5-1 with TRBJ2-3; D is unresolved. Germline V gene sequence: CDR1 SGHRS, CDR2 YFSETQ. This CDR3 is 11 amino acids long. The V gene lost 4 bases and the J gene lost 5 bases, with 5 bases spanning the gap. As DNA, the CDR3 is TGCGCCAGCAGCCAGAAAGATACGCAGTATTTT. Amino acid sequence: CASSQKDTQYF.

This clone has a single count. This chain links TRBV7-3 with TRBJ2-7, with 10 bases fitting TRBD1. CDR1 SGHTA and CDR2 FQGTGA come from the germline V gene. V was clipped by 1 base and J by 5 bases; unmatched bases: 8. This CDR3 spans 16 amino acids. CDR3 nucleotide sequence: TGTGCCAGCAGCTTAAAATCCGGGACAGGGGTCCACGAGCAGTACTTC. Amino acid sequence: CASSLKSGTGVHEQYF.

The J gene is TRBJ2-5, the V gene TRBV4-1; 8 nucleotides match TRBD2. CDR1 MGHRA and CDR2 YSYEKL come from the germline V gene. This CDR3 contains 15 residues. V lost 0 bases to trimming and J lost 5 bases; unmatched junction nucleotides: 5. The CDR3 loop reads CASSQEGLVGETQYF. The CDR3 DNA reads as TGCGCCAGCAGCCAAGAGGGACTAGTTGGGGAGACCCAGTACTTC.

This clone was detected only once. The CDR3 protein is CASSYRVVGNTEAFF. The CDR3 DNA follows: TGTGCCAGCAGTTACAGGGTAGTGGGGAACACTGAAGCTTTCTTT. This chain uses TRBV2 with TRBJ1-1; a possible D gene is TRBD1 (6 bases). In germline, CDR1 is SNHLY, CDR2 FYNNEI. V gave up 5 bases and J gave up 1 base, with 14 bases separating them. The CDR3 extends over 15 amino acids.

The J gene is TRBJ2-2, the V gene TRBV30; D may be TRBD2 (5 bases). The germline V gene has CDR1 GTSNPN and CDR2 SVGIG (reference sequence). This CDR3 is built from 14 residues. Trimming left V 2 bases short and J 2 bases short, with 9 bases between. CDR3 nucleotides: TGTGCCTGGAGTAGCGGAGCTAACACCGGGGAGCTGTTTTTT. This sequence encodes CAWSSGANTGELFF. Full variable domain (remainder filled in from reference TRBV30 and TRBJ2-2): SQTIHQWPATLVQPVGSPLSLECTVEGTSNPNLYWYRQAAGRGLQLLFYSVGIGQISSEVPQNLSASRPQDRQFILSSKKLLLSDSGFYLCAWSSGANTGELFFGEGSRLTVL.

This chain connects TRBV6-1 to TRBJ2-7; tentatively, D is TRBD1 (5 bases). V was pared by 4 bases and J by 10 bases, with 14 bases between. CDR3 size: 12 residues. Germline loops: CDR1 MNHNS, CDR2 SASEGT. The CDR3 region has the DNA TGTGCCAGCAGTGTATTGGGGCCCATACAGTACTTC. Its translation is CASSVLGPIQYF.

The chain combines TRBV27 with TRBJ2-5; 9 bases agree with TRBD1. The germline CDR1 and CDR2 sequences are MNHEY and SMNVEV (reference sequence). V lost 5 bases and J lost 5; bases outside the gene matches: 12. This CDR3 comprises 16 residues. DNA of the CDR3: TGTGCCAGCAGTCAACCGGGACAGGGCCTGGGGGAGACCCAGTACTTC. Residues: CASSQPGQGLGETQYF.

V gene TRBV4-1 combines with J gene TRBJ2-7; 9 nucleotides agree with TRBD2. Germline assignment: CDR1 MGHRA and CDR2 YSYEKL. V was clipped by 4 bases and J by 4 bases; unmatched bases: 14. This CDR3 has 17 residues. The CDR3 reads CASSPHLTTSGAYEQYF. CDR3 nucleotide sequence: TGCGCCAGCAGCCCTCATCTAACGACTAGCGGAGCATACGAGCAGTACTTC.